The rows below give T cell receptor beta chains drawn from one sample of a study of early T cells in non-severe SARS-CoV-2 infection. TCRdb redid the calling of the 5' RACE reads with MiXCR, one entry per CDR3 protein. The table has around 98,000 distinct CDR3 sequences, 9.5% to 12% seen once. Sequencing was done on a sample of whole blood. The source is an adult who was a healthcare worker with PCR-confirmed SARS-CoV-2 infection or an uninfected control (not recorded which). CDR3s include the opening cysteine and the closing phenylalanine or tryptophan. The D gene is left open where the match is weak. Size values are once, few and many counts, or a class for expanded clones, and some rows have none.

V gene	clone size	J gene	D gene	CDR3 DNA	CDR3 protein
TRBV29-1	NA	TRBJ1-1	NA	TGCAGCGTCAGCCCCAGATTGAACACTGAAGCTTTCTTT	CSVSPRLNTEAFF
TRBV27	NA	TRBJ2-5	NA	TGTGCCAGCAGTTTTAGGAAGGGGCATCAGTACCAAGAGACCCAGTACTTC	CASSFRKGHQYQETQYF
TRBV5-1	few	TRBJ2-7	NA	TGCGCCAGCAGCTTGGGGACGGGAGACAGGGAACCCGAGCAGTACTTC	CASSLGTGDREPEQYF
TRBV6-5	few	TRBJ2-5	NA	TGTGCCAGCAGTTACTCGATCACCCCGGGTCGAAAGACCCAGTACTTC	CASSYSITPGRKTQYF
TRBV9	few	TRBJ2-5	NA	TGTGCCAGCAGCGTAGACACTTTGCAAGAGACCCAGTACTTC	CASSVDTLQETQYF
TRBV7-9	many	TRBJ2-7	NA	TGTGCCAGCAGCTCTGACTACGAGCAGTACTTC	CASSSDYEQYF
TRBV24-1	few	TRBJ2-1	TRBD2	TGTGCCACCGGATGGACTAGCGGGAGGGTTCGGGAGCAGTTCTTC	CATGWTSGRVREQFF
TRBV7-9	many	TRBJ1-1	TRBD1	TGTGCCAGCAGAGAGGCAGGGGGCGGCACTGAAGCTTTCTTT	CASREAGGGTEAFF
TRBV9	few	TRBJ2-5	TRBD1	TGTGCCAGCAGCGTTTCGACAGGGGGCGGGCAAGAGACCCAGTACTTC	CASSVSTGGGQETQYF
TRBV28	NA	TRBJ2-7	NA	TGTGCCAGCAGTCGTACCAGGGAGATGTACTTC	CASSRTREMYF
TRBV18	NA	TRBJ2-2	NA	TGTGCCAGCTCACCAATGGCAGGCAACACCGGGGAGCTGTTTTTT	CASSPMAGNTGELFF
TRBV29-1	many	TRBJ1-5	TRBD1	TGCAGCGTTGCGACAGGGGGCTCTCAGCCCCAGCATTTT	CSVATGGSQPQHF
TRBV12-3/TRBV12-4	few	TRBJ1-1	NA	TGTGCCAGCAGTTTCTCCAGAAGGTCGAACACTGAAGCTTTCTTT	CASSFSRRSNTEAFF
TRBV29-1	few	TRBJ2-3	NA	TGCAGCGTTGGTGGGTCTAGCACAGATACGCAGTATTTT	CSVGGSSTDTQYF
TRBV6-5	many	TRBJ2-3	NA	TGTGCCAGCAGTTACTCGAGGACCCCTTATGGCTCAGATACGCAGTATTTT	CASSYSRTPYGSDTQYF
TRBV20-1	many	TRBJ2-1	TRBD2	TGCAGTGCTAGAGATCCTTGGGGGGGCTCCTACAATGAGCAGTTCTTC	CSARDPWGGSYNEQFF
TRBV30	many	TRBJ2-6	TRBD1	TGTGCCTGGGTGCCGGGACAGGGACTCTCTGGGGCCAACGTCCTGACTTTC	CAWVPGQGLSGANVLTF
TRBV5-1	many	TRBJ2-5	TRBD1	TGCGCCAGCAGCCCGAGGGGACAGGGGGCCCAAGAGACCCAGTACTTC	CASSPRGQGAQETQYF
TRBV7-3	NA	TRBJ2-3	TRBD2	TGTGCCAGCAGCTGGCGGGGGTCGGATACGCAGTATTTT	CASSWRGSDTQYF
TRBV6-6	NA	TRBJ1-1	TRBD1	TGTGCCAGCAGTTACTCGCAGGGGGCCGCGTTT	CASSYSQGAAF
TRBV27	few	TRBJ1-3	NA	TGTGCCAGCAGTTCCAATCTTGGAAACACCATATATTTT	CASSSNLGNTIYF
TRBV10-2	NA	TRBJ1-1	NA	TGCGCCAGCAGGGGGGGACCTGAAGCTTTCTTT	CASRGGPEAFF
TRBV11-2	few	TRBJ2-1	NA	TGTGCCAGCAGCTTGGCAGACTCCTACAATGAGCAGTTCTTC	CASSLADSYNEQFF
TRBV2	many	TRBJ1-2	NA	TGTGCCTCACGAGGCAATGATTTCGAAGGCGGCTACACCTTC	CASRGNDFEGGYTF
TRBV7-9	NA	TRBJ2-7	NA	TGTGCCAGCAGTAAAACAGGGTCCTACGAGCAGTACTTC	CASSKTGSYEQYF
TRBV29-1	few	TRBJ2-3	NA	TGCAGCGTTGAAGATGGTGCAGATACGCAGTATTTT	CSVEDGADTQYF
TRBV4-1	once	TRBJ2-3	NA	TGCGCCAGCAGCCAAGAGCCCGCCCAGAGGCCGTATTTT	CASSQEPAQRPYF
TRBV29-1	NA	TRBJ2-7	NA	TGCAGCGTGGGGGAGAGGGAATACGAGCAGTACTTC	CSVGEREYEQYF
TRBV3-1	many	TRBJ1-1	NA	TGTGCCAGCAGCCAGTTCCTGAACACTGAAGCTTTCTTT	CASSQFLNTEAFF
TRBV15	few	TRBJ1-2	NA	TGTGCCACCAGCAGAGGCCTGGGGACCGAAAGGGTCTATGGCTACACCTTC	CATSRGLGTERVYGYTF
TRBV29-1	NA	TRBJ2-7	NA	TGCATCGGCCGAAGCCCCTCCTACGAGCAGTACTTC	CIGRSPSYEQYF
TRBV30	few	TRBJ2-3	TRBD2	TGTGCCTGGAGCCTGGGGAGGGAAACAGATACGCAGTATTTT	CAWSLGRETDTQYF
TRBV2	NA	TRBJ2-7	TRBD2	TGTGCCAGCAGTCGGACTAGCGACCCCTACGAGCAGTACTTC	CASSRTSDPYEQYF
TRBV18	NA	TRBJ1-4	NA	TGTGCCAGCTCACTGCAGGGAGGAAATGAAAAACTGTTTTTT	CASSLQGGNEKLFF
TRBV7-9	few	TRBJ2-7	NA	TGTGCCAGCAGCTTAACGACAGTGTACGAGCAGTACTTC	CASSLTTVYEQYF
TRBV29-1	few	TRBJ1-1	NA	TGCAGCGTTGACAGGGGATGGGGGATGAACACTGAAGCTTTCTTT	CSVDRGWGMNTEAFF
TRBV19	many	TRBJ2-3	TRBD2	TGTGCCAGTAGTGGAGGACTAGCGGGAGGACGATTCGATACGCAGTATTTT	CASSGGLAGGRFDTQYF
TRBV28	few	TRBJ2-7	NA	TGTGCCAGCAGTGTAGATTTGTTTGGGGGGTACGAGCAGTACTTC	CASSVDLFGGYEQYF
TRBV5-5	NA	TRBJ2-7	TRBD2	TGTGCCAGCAGCTTCGTCGGGACTAGCGAAGGAGAGCAGTACTTC	CASSFVGTSEGEQYF
TRBV6-2/TRBV6-3	many	TRBJ2-1	NA	TGTGCCAGCAATGACCCCTCGGCTAGCACGTTCTTC	CASNDPSASTFF
TRBV6-5	many	TRBJ1-2	NA	TGTGCCAGCAGCCAAGGGGGAGGCTACACCTTC	CASSQGGGYTF
TRBV11-2	many	TRBJ1-1	NA	TGTGCCAGCAGCTTATATGCAGCGATAATGAACACTGAAGCTTTCTTT	CASSLYAAIMNTEAFF
TRBV4-2	NA	TRBJ1-5	NA	TGTGCCAGCAGCCAGAGTTTGGACGGGATGGTGTATCAGCCCCAGCATTTT	CASSQSLDGMVYQPQHF
TRBV27	NA	TRBJ2-1	TRBD2	TGTGCCAGCCGTACGCGGGAGGGGTCCTACAATGAGCAGTTCTTC	CASRTREGSYNEQFF
TRBV28	NA	TRBJ2-2	TRBD2	TGTGCCAGCACCACCGGGACTAGTGCGGGCACCGGGGAGCTGTTTTTT	CASTTGTSAGTGELFF
TRBV6-1	NA	TRBJ2-7	NA	TGTGCCAGCAGTGCCCGACTTACCTACGAGCAGTACTTC	CASSARLTYEQYF
TRBV3-1	few	TRBJ1-3	NA	TGTGCCACCGGCTTCTCTGGAAACACCATATATTTT	CATGFSGNTIYF
TRBV12-2	few	TRBJ2-2	NA	TGTGCAAGTCGCTCCCATTCTTTAGGGACAGGGTCCACCGGGGAGCTGTTTTTT	CASRSHSLGTGSTGELFF
TRBV15	many	TRBJ1-5	NA	TGTGCCACCAGCAGATCCAGGGACGTACACAATCAGCCCCAGCATTTT	CATSRSRDVHNQPQHF
TRBV18	few	TRBJ2-7	NA	TGTGCCAGCTTAGAGGACAGCTCCTACGAGCAGTACTTC	CASLEDSSYEQYF
TRBV4-1	NA	TRBJ2-3	NA	TGCGCCAGCAGCCAGCTTGGGACAAGTATGGCGGATACGCAGTATTTT	CASSQLGTSMADTQYF
TRBV28	many	TRBJ2-4	NA	TGTGCCAGCACTCCAAAGGTGCCACACGGAGAAAACATTCAGTACTTC	CASTPKVPHGENIQYF
TRBV28	few	TRBJ2-5	NA	TGTGCCAGCAGTCCCCAGGGGCAGGGGGGAGAGACCCAGTACTTC	CASSPQGQGGETQYF